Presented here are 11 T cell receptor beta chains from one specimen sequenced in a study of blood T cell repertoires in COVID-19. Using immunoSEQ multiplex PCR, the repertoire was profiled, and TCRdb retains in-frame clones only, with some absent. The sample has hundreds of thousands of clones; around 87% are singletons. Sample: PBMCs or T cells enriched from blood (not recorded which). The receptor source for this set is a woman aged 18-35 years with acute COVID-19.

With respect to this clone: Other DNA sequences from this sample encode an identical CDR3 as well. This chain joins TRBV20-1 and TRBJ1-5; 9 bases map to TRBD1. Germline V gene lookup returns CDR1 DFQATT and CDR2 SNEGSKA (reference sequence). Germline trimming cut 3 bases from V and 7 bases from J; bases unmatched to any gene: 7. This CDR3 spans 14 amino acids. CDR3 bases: TGCAGTGCTAGTGGGGGACAGGGTAACCAGCCCCAGCATTTT. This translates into CSASGGQGNQPQHF.

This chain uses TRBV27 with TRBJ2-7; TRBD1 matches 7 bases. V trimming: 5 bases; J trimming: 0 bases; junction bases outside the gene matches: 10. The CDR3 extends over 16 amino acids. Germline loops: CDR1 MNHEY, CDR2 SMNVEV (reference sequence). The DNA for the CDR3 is TGTGCCAGCAGTCCCCACTTCGACAGGGTCTCCTACGAGCAGTACTTC. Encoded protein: CASSPHFDRVSYEQYF.

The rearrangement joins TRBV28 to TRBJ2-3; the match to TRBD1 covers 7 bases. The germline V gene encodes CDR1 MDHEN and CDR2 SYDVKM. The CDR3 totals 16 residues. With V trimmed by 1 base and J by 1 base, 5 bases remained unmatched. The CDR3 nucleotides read TGTGCCAGCAGTTTATCACAGGGGAGTGGCACAGATACGCAGTATTTT. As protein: CASSLSQGSGTDTQYF.

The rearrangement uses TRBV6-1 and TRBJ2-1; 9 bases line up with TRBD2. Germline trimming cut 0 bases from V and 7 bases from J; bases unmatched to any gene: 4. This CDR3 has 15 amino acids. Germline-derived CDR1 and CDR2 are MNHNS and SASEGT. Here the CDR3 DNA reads TGTGCCAGCAGTGAAGCAACTAGCGGGTTAAATGAGCAGTTCTTC. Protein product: CASSEATSGLNEQFF.

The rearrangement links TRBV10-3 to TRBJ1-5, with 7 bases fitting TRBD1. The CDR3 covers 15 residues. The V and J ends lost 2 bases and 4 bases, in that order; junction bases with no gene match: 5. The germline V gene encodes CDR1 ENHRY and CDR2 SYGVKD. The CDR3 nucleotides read TGTGCCATCAGTGAGACCGGACAGGCAAATCAGCCCCAGCATTTT. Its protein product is CAISETGQANQPQHF.

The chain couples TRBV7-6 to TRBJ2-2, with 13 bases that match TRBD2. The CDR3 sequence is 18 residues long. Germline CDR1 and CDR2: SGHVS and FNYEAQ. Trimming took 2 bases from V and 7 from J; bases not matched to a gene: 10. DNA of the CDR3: TGTGCCAGCAGCTTACCCCCGACTAGCGGGAGGATTGTCGGGGAGCTGTTTTTT. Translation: CASSLPPTSGRIVGELFF.

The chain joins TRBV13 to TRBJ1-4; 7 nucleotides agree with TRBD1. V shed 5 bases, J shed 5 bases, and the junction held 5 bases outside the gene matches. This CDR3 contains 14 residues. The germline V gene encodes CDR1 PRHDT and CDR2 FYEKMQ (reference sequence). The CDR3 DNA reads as TGTGCCAGCAGCACGACAGGGAACAATGAAAAACTGTTTTTT. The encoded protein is CASSTTGNNEKLFF.

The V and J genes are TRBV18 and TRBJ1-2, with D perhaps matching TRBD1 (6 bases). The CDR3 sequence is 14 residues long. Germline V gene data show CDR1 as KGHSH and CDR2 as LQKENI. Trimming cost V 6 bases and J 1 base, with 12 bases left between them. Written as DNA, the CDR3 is TGTGCCAGCTCGCAGGGGTTCGATAACTATGGCTACACCTTC. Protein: CASSQGFDNYGYTF.

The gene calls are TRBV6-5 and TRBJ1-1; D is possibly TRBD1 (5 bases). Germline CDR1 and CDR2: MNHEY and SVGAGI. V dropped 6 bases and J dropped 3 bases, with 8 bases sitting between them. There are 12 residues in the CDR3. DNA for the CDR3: TGTGCCAGCAGGGGGCCGGACACTGAAGCTTTCTTT. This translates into CASRGPDTEAFF.

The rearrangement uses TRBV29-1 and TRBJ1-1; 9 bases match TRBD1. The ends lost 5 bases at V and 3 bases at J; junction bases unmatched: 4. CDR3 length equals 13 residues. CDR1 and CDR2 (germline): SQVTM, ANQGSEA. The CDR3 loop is CSVTGGTYTEAFF. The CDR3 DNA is TGCAGCGTTACAGGGGGCACTTACACTGAAGCTTTCTTT.

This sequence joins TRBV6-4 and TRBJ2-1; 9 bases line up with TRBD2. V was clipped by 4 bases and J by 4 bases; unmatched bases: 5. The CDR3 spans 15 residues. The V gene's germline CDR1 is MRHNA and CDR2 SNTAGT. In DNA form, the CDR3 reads TGTGCCAGCAGTGTACTAGCGGGCGCATACAATGAGCAGTTCTTC. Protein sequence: CASSVLAGAYNEQFF.